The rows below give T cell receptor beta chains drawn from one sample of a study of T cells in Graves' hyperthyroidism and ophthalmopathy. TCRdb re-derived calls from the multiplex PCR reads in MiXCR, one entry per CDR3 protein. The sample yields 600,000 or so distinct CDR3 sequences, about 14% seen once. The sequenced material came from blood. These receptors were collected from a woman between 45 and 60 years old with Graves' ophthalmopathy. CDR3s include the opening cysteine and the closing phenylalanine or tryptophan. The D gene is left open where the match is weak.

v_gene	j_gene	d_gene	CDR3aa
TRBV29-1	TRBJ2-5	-	CSVKWGGRNQETQYF
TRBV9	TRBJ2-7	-	CASSGGQNNYEQYF
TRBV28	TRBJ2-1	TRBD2	CASSLLAEWANEQFF
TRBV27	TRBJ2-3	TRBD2	CASSLILLEAGGWGDTQYF
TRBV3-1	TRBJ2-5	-	CASSQGPSDRQYF
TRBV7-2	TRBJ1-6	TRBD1	CASSSRRTGAGSPLHF
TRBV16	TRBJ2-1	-	CASSLPTPTYNEQFF
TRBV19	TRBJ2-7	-	CASSPGTEVYEQYF
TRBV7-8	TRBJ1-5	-	CASSPRASNQPQHF
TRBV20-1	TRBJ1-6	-	CSAPDSYPLSPLHF
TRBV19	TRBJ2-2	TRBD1	CASTPLRQGATGELFF
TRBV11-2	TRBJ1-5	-	CASSIGTTSNQPQHF
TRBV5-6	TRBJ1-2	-	CASSAVGRETENYGYTF
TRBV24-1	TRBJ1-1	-	CATSDITGIAFF
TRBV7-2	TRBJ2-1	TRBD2	CASSFGTSGSYNEQFF
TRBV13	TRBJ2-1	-	CASSQGLSLNEQFF
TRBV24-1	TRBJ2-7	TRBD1	CATSDPGQGAYEQYF
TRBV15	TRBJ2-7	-	CATSGVPLRAFPEQYF
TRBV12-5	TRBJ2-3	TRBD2	CASGSHGTSGTTDTQYF
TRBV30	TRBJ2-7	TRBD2	CAWSPGLADYEQYF
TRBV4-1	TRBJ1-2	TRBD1	CASSRGQGDYGYTF
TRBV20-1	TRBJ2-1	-	CSAWQTYNEQFF
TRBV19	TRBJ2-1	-	CASSIDDSSYNEQFF
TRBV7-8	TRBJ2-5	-	CASSPKTTQYF
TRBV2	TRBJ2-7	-	CASKGGTNLYEQYF
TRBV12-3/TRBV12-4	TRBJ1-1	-	CASSLWSEAFF
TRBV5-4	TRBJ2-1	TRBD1	CASSFRQGRYNEQFF
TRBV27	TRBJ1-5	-	CASSSRNRDQPQHF
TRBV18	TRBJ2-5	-	CASSPVQGTQYF
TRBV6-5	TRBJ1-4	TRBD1	CASSYSGQGASKLFF